This T cell receptor (beta chain) originates from a study of neurological immune-mediated disorders. CDR3 length equals 15 residues. V was clipped by 5 bases and J by 5 bases; unmatched bases: 7. The germline V gene encodes CDR1 SGHTA and CDR2 FQGNSA. TCRdb used MiXCR to reprocess the 5' RACE reads, holding one entry per CDR3 protein. The data contain roughly 60,000 distinct CDR3 sequences, approximately 4.6% of them singletons. This clonotype has at least ten counts. Sequencing was carried out using PBMCs. This TCR came from a woman in her fifties or sixties with multiple sclerosis. The V and J genes are TRBV7-2 and TRBJ1-4; 8 nucleotides line up with TRBD1. The CDR3 region has the DNA TGTGCCAGCAGCCCCTGGACAGGGTCAAATGAAAAACTGTTTTTT. The encoded protein is CASSPWTGSNEKLFF.